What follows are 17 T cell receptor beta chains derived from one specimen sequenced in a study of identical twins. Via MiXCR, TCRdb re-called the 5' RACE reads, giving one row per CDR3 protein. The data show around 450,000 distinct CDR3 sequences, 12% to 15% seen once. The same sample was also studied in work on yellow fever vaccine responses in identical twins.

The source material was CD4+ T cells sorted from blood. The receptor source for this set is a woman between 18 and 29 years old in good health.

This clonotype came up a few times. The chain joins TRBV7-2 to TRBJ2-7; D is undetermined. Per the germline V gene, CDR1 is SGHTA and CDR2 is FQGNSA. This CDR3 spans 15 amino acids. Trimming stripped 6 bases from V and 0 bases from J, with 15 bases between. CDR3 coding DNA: TGTGCCAGCAGTGCCCGGGCCGACCCCTCCTACGAGCAGTACTTC. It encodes CASSARADPSYEQYF.

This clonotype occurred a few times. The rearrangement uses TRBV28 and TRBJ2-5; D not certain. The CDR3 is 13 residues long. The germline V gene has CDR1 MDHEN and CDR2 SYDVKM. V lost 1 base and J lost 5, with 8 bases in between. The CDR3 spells CASSLSLRETQYF. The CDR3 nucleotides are TGTGCCAGCAGTTTATCCCTGAGGGAGACCCAGTACTTC. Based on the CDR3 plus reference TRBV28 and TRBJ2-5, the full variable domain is DVKVTQSSRYLVKRTGEKVFLECVQDMDHENMFWYRQDPGLGLRLIYFSYDVKMKEKGDIPEGYSVSREKKERFSLILESASTNQTSMYLCASSLSLRETQYFGPGTRLLVL.

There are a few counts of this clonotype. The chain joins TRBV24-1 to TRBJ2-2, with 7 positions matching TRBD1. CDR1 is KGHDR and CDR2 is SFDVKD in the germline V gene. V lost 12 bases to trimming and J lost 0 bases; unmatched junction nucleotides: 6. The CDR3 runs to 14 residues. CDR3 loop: CAVTGTANTGELFF. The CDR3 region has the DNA TGTGCCGTAACAGGGACAGCGAACACCGGGGAGCTGTTTTTT.

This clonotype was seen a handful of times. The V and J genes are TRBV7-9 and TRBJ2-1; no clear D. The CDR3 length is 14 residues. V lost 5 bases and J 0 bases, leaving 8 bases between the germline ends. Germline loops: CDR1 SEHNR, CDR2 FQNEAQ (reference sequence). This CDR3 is CASSPRSSYNEQFF. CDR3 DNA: TGTGCCAGCAGCCCGAGGAGCTCCTACAATGAGCAGTTCTTC.

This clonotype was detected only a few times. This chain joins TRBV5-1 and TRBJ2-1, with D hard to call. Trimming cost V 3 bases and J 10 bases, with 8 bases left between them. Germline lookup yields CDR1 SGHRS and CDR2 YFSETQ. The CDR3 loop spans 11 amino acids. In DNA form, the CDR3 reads TGCGCCAGCAGCTCGAATAAGGAGCAGTTCTTC. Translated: CASSSNKEQFF.

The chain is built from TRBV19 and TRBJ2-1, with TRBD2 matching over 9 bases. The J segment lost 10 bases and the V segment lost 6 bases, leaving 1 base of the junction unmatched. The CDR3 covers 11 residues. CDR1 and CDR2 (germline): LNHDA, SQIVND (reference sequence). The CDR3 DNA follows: TGTGCCAGTAGAGGACTAGCGGAGCAGTTCTTC. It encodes CASRGLAEQFF.

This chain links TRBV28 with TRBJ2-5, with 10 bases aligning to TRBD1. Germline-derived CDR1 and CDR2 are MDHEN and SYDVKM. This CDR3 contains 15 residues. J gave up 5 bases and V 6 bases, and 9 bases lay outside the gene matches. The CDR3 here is CASRTPTGGAETQYF. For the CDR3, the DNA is TGTGCCAGCAGAACCCCGACAGGGGGCGCGGAGACCCAGTACTTC.

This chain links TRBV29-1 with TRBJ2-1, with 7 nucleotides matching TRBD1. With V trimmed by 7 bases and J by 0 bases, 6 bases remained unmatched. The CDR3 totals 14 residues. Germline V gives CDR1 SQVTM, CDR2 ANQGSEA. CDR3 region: CSGGQRSSYNEQFF. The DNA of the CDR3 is TGCAGCGGGGGACAGAGGAGCTCCTACAATGAGCAGTTCTTC.

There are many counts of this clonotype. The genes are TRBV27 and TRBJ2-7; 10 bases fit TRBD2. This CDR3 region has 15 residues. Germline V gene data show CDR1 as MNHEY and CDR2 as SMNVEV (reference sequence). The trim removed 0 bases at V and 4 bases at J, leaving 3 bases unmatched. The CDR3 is CASSLSLAGEYEQYF. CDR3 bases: TGTGCCAGCAGTTTATCCCTAGCGGGGGAATACGAGCAGTACTTC.

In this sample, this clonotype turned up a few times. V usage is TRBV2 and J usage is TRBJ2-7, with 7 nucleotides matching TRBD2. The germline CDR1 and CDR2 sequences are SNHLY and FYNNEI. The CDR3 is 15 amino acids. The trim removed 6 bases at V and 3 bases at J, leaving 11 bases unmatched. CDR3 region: CASSDISGSYYEQYF. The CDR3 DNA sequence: TGTGCCAGCAGCGACATTAGCGGGTCCTACTACGAGCAGTACTTC. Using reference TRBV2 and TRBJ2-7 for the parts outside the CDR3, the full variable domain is EPEVTQTPSHQVTQMGQEVILRCVPISNHLYFYWYRQILGQKVEFLVSFYNNEISEKSEIFDDQFSVERPDGSNFTLKIRSTKLEDSAMYFCASSDISGSYYEQYFGPGTRLTVT.

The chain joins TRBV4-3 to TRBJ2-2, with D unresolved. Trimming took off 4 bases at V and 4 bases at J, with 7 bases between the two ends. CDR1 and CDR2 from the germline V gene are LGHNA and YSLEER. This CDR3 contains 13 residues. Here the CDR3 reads CASSLKSTGELFF. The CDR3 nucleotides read TGCGCCAGCAGCCTCAAGAGCACCGGGGAGCTGTTTTTT.

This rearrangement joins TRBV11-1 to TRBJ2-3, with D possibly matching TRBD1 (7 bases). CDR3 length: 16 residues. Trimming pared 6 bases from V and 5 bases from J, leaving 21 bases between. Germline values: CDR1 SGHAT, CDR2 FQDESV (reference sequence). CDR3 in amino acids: CASSPQGVGREDTQYF. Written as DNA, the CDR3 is TGTGCCAGCAGTCCCCAGGGGGTCGGGAGAGAAGATACGCAGTATTTT.

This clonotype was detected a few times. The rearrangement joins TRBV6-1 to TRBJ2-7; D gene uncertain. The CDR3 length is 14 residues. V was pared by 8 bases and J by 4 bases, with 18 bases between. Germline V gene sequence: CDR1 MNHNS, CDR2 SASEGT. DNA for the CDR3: TGTGCCAGCTCGTCGGGTGTCCTAATTTACGAGCAGTACTTC. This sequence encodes CASSSGVLIYEQYF.

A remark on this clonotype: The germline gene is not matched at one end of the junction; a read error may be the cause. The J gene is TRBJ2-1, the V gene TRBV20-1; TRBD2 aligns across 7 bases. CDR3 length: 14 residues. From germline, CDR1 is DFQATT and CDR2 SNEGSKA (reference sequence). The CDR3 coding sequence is TGCAGTGCTAGACCCCCCAAGGGCGGGAGTGTTTTTCTCTTC. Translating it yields CSARPPKGGSVFLF.

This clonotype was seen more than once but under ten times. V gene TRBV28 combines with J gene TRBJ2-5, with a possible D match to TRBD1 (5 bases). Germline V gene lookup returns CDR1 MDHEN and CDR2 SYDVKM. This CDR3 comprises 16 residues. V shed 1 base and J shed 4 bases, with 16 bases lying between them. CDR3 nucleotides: TGTGCCAGCAGTTTATTGGTAGGGGCCGGTTTAGAGACCCAGTACTTC. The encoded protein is CASSLLVGAGLETQYF.

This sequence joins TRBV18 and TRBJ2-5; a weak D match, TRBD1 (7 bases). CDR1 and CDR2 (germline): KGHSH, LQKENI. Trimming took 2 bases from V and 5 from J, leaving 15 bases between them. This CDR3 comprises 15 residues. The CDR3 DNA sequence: TGTGCCAGCTCACCAGTCGGAGGGGGCGAGGAGACCCAGTACTTC. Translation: CASSPVGGGEETQYF.

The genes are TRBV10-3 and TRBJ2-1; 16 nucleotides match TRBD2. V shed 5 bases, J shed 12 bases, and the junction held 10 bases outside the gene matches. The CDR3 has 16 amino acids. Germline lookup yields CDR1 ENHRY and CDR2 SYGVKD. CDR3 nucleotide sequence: TGTGCCATCAGTAACACCGGGACTAGCGGGGGGGCAGGGCAGTTCTTC. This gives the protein CAISNTGTSGGAGQFF.